This entry lists 30 T cell receptor beta chains sequenced from one sample in a study of cytomegalovirus exposure and HLA in healthy donors (TCRdb year 2017). Library creation used the immunoSEQ multiplex PCR assay. For the multiplex PCR, a mixture combining 60 forward primers for TCR Vbeta segments and 13 reverse primers for TCR Jbeta segments was used. TCRdb limited this immuneACCESS table to in-frame rearrangements with V and J called. A share of clones is missing; checked studies link under half to unresolved V genes, and the rest is unexplained. Within this sample are about 200,000 clones, with about 74% of them counted one time only. Roughly a sixth of the sample goes to the ten largest clones. The material sequenced was PBMCs. The receptor source for this set is a middle-aged man in good health and CMV-seronegative.

The rearrangement links TRBV11-3 to TRBJ2-3; tentatively, D is TRBD2 (5 bases). Trimming left V 0 bases short and J 10 bases short, with 11 bases between. The CDR3 runs to 13 residues. In germline, CDR1 is SGHNT, CDR2 YENEEA. CDR3 DNA: TGTGCCAGCAGCTTAGATGGAGGAGGAGCGCAGTATTTT. This gives the protein CASSLDGGGAQYF.

The chain has TRBV13 and TRBJ2-5; tentative D call: TRBD1 (6 bases). The J call may be mistaken, given a closer DNA end match to TRBJ2-7. The CDR3 consists of 15 residues. Germline CDR1 is PRHDT and CDR2 is FYEKMQ (reference sequence). Here the CDR3 DNA reads TGTGCCAGCAGCACCTTACAGGGTGGAGCGGCCGAGCAGTACTTC. As protein: CASSTLQGGAAEQYF.

The chain uses TRBV7-8 and TRBJ1-2; possibly TRBD1 for D (5 bases). The germline V gene encodes CDR1 SGHVS and CDR2 FQNEAQ. CDR3 length equals 13 residues. V was trimmed by 5 bases and J by 4 bases, leaving 11 bases between them. The CDR3 reads CASSTGQLYGYTF. In DNA, the CDR3 is TGTGCCAGCAGCACCGGACAACTCTATGGCTACACCTTC. The full variable domain, rest sourced from reference TRBV7-8 and TRBJ1-2, is GAGVSQSPRYKVAKRGQDVALRCDPISGHVSLFWYQQALGQGPEFLTYFQNEAQLDKSGLPSDRFFAERPEGSVSTLKIQRTQQEDSAVYLCASSTGQLYGYTFGSGTRLTVV.

The chain is built from TRBV11-2 and TRBJ1-1; 7 bases agree with TRBD1. The CDR3 runs 15 residues. The J segment lost 3 bases and the V segment lost 5 bases, leaving 9 bases of the junction unmatched. Germline values: CDR1 SGHAT, CDR2 FQNNGV. The chain's CDR3 is CASSPRTGGDTEAFF. The DNA for the CDR3 is TGTGCCAGCAGCCCGCGGACAGGTGGGGACACTGAAGCTTTCTTT.

The chain recombines TRBV7-2 with TRBJ2-2; no reliable D call. V lost 7 bases to trimming and J lost 4 bases, with 10 bases between them. This CDR3 has 13 amino acids. Germline lookup yields CDR1 SGHTA and CDR2 FQGNSA. CDR3 bases: TGTGCCAGCACCTCAGGAATCACCGGGGAGCTGTTTTTT. It encodes CASTSGITGELFF.

The chain recombines TRBV2 with TRBJ2-7; 7 bases fit TRBD1. This CDR3 contains 18 residues. The junction had 20 bases not matched to a gene; V was cut back by 1 base and J by 8 bases. The germline gives CDR1 SNHLY, CDR2 FYNNEI. The CDR3 region is CASSEGVWGDRASLKQYF. The CDR3 coding sequence is TGTGCCAGCAGTGAAGGGGTGTGGGGTGACAGGGCTTCTCTGAAGCAGTACTTC.

This clone was observed a handful of times. V and J are TRBV2 and TRBJ2-3; D is undetermined. The CDR3 is made up of 15 amino acids. CDR1 and CDR2 from the germline V gene are SNHLY and FYNNEI. V was pared by 2 bases and J by 3 bases, with 12 bases between. This chain's CDR3 is CASSESRARTDTQYF. CDR3 DNA: TGTGCCAGCAGTGAATCCCGAGCGAGGACAGATACGCAGTATTTT.

The chain is built from TRBV11-2 and TRBJ2-5, with 7 bases that match TRBD2. Germline CDR1 reads SGHAT; CDR2 reads FQNNGV. Trimming took 5 bases from V and 5 from J; bases not matched to a gene: 11. This CDR3 spans 15 amino acids. The CDR3 sequence: CASSHLAGERETQYF. The CDR3 bases are TGTGCCAGCAGCCACTTGGCGGGAGAGAGGGAGACCCAGTACTTC.

V and J are TRBV4-1 and TRBJ2-2, with 8 bases lining up with TRBD1. In germline, CDR1 is MGHRA, CDR2 YSYEKL. V trimming: 1 base; J trimming: 1 base; junction bases outside the gene matches: 2. The length of the CDR3 is 16 residues. The CDR3 DNA reads as TGCGCCAGCAGCCAAGTCAGGGGGCAGAACACCGGGGAGCTGTTTTTT. It yields the protein CASSQVRGQNTGELFF.

The CDR3 DNA follows: TGTGCCAGCAGCCCCCTTAGTGTGTCTTACGAGCAGTACTTC. Its protein product is CASSPLSVSYEQYF. The chain is built from TRBV11-2 and TRBJ2-7, with D uncertain. Trimming shortened V by 5 bases and J by 4 bases, and 15 bases separated the two germline ends. CDR3 length equals 14 residues. The germline CDR1 and CDR2 sequences are SGHAT and FQNNGV.

The gene calls are TRBV6-5 and TRBJ2-5; a possible D gene is TRBD2 (6 bases). The CDR3 length is 12 residues. Trimming removed 11 bases from V and 1 base from J, with 11 bases in between. From germline, CDR1 is MNHEY and CDR2 SVGAGI. This CDR3 is CALARVQETQYF. The CDR3 DNA reads TGTGCCCTAGCGAGGGTCCAAGAGACCCAGTACTTC.

V is TRBV27 and J is TRBJ2-7; a possible D gene is TRBD1 (6 bases). CDR1 and CDR2 from the germline V gene are MNHEY and SMNVEV (reference sequence). The ends were cut back, 4 bases at V and 6 bases at J, with 10 bases in the middle. The length of the CDR3 is 12 residues. This CDR3 is CASSSQGSEQYF. For the CDR3, the DNA is TGTGCCAGCAGTTCACAGGGCTCCGAGCAGTACTTC.

The rearrangement joins TRBV10-3 to TRBJ2-5; 10 bases match TRBD2. In germline, CDR1 is ENHRY, CDR2 SYGVKD. V was clipped by 9 bases and J by 4 bases; unmatched bases: 5. The CDR3 totals 13 residues. In DNA form, the CDR3 reads TGTGCCATAGCGGGGGGGCCGGGAGAGACCCAGTACTTC. It codes for CAIAGGPGETQYF.

The CDR3 coding sequence is TGTGCCAGCAGTTGGACAGAAAACTATGGCTACACCTTC. Translation gives CASSWTENYGYTF. The V and J genes are TRBV28 and TRBJ1-2; D is possibly TRBD1 (6 bases). Between the trimmed V and J ends, which lost 4 bases and 2 bases, there was a span of 8 bases. The CDR3 is 13 amino acids. Per the germline V gene, CDR1 is MDHEN and CDR2 is SYDVKM.

The CDR3 nucleotides read TGTGCCAGCAGCTTAGATGTACGGGGCTACACCTTC. Its protein is CASSLDVRGYTF. The chain couples TRBV11-2 to TRBJ1-2; no reliable D call. Trimming pared 0 bases from V and 8 bases from J, leaving 7 bases between. The CDR3 runs to 12 residues. CDR1 SGHAT and CDR2 FQNNGV come from the germline V gene.

The V gene is TRBV30, the J gene TRBJ2-1, with 7 positions matching TRBD2. Trimming took 0 bases from V and 6 from J; bases not matched to a gene: 5. The CDR3 is 14 amino acids. Germline V lookup: CDR1 GTSNPN, CDR2 SVGIG (reference sequence). The CDR3 sequence: CAWSVGGRVNEQFF. In DNA, the CDR3 is TGTGCCTGGAGTGTAGGTGGGAGGGTCAATGAGCAGTTCTTC.

V and J are TRBV9 and TRBJ1-5; D call uncertain. Germline V gene lookup returns CDR1 SGDLS and CDR2 YYNGEE. There are 13 residues in the CDR3. Trimming removed 0 bases from V and 2 bases from J, with 3 bases in between. In nucleotides, the CDR3 is TGTGCCAGCAGCGTAGTCGGCAATCAGCCCCAGCATTTT. Translation gives CASSVVGNQPQHF.

The gene calls are TRBV21-1 and TRBJ2-1; TRBD1 is the table's D call and was not checked against the DNA. TRBV21-1 is assigned pseudogene status. This CDR3 has 15 residues. The CDR3 is CASKNLGGTYNEQFF. CDR3 DNA sequence: TGTGCCAGCAAGAATCTAGGGGGAACCTACAATGAGCAGTTCTTC.

The chain employs TRBV5-1 and TRBJ2-3; 10 positions agree with TRBD2. Losses at the gene ends were 0 bases for V and 7 bases for J; bases not matched to a gene: 8. Looked up from germline, CDR1 is SGHRS and CDR2 is YFSETQ. There are 16 residues in the CDR3. The CDR3: CASSLGASGGANTQYF. The CDR3 DNA reads as TGCGCCAGCAGCTTGGGGGCCAGCGGGGGGGCAAATACGCAGTATTTT.

The chain is built from TRBV10-3 and TRBJ2-7; 7 bases agree with TRBD2. Germline values: CDR1 ENHRY, CDR2 SYGVKD. This CDR3 has 17 amino acids. J was trimmed by 7 bases and V by 0 bases; bases with no gene match: 15. The CDR3 DNA reads TGTGCCATCAGTGAGTCGATCCCTAGCGGAACCTTTAGGGAGCAGTACTTC. Translated: CAISESIPSGTFREQYF.

The CDR3 here is CARSLKWRERNYGYTF. DNA of the CDR3: TGTGCCAGAAGCTTAAAATGGAGGGAAAGGAACTATGGCTACACCTTC. V and J are TRBV5-3 and TRBJ1-2; D call uncertain. TRBV5-3 is treated as an ORF (open reading frame) with a function not yet certain. Trimming took 2 bases from V and 2 from J, leaving 16 bases between them. The CDR3 spans 16 residues.

Here the CDR3 reads CASSLLTGETQYF. The DNA of the CDR3 is TGTGCCAGCAGTTTGTTAACGGGGGAGACCCAGTACTTC. The rearrangement joins TRBV28 to TRBJ2-5; possible D gene TRBD2, 5 bases. Germline V gives CDR1 MDHEN, CDR2 SYDVKM. The CDR3 extends over 13 amino acids. Trimming cost V 3 bases and J 5 bases, with 10 bases left between them. The entire variable domain, with the rest obtained from reference TRBV28 and TRBJ2-5, is as follows: DVKVTQSSRYLVKRTGEKVFLECVQDMDHENMFWYRQDPGLGLRLIYFSYDVKMKEKGDIPEGYSVSREKKERFSLILESASTNQTSMYLCASSLLTGETQYFGPGTRLLVL.

The chain is built from TRBV25-1 and TRBJ2-2; 8 bases are shared with TRBD1. The CDR3 totals 14 residues. Germline assignment: CDR1 MGHDK and CDR2 SYGVNS. The V and J ends lost 6 bases and 4 bases, in that order; junction bases with no gene match: 4. The CDR3 sequence is CASRDRETTGELFF. The CDR3 DNA follows: TGTGCCAGCAGGGACAGGGAGACCACCGGGGAGCTGTTTTTT.

This clone was recorded a few times. The gene calls are TRBV2 and TRBJ1-2; D gene ambiguous. Germline CDR1 SNHLY, CDR2 FYNNEI. This CDR3 contains 12 residues. The V end was cut by 2 bases, the J end by 6 bases, with 7 bases between. The CDR3 DNA reads as TGTGCCAGCAGTGAAATGGGAGATGGCTACACCTTC. Protein product: CASSEMGDGYTF.

The chain recombines TRBV5-1 with TRBJ1-2; 8 bases agree with TRBD1. The CDR3 covers 15 residues. V gave up 1 base and J gave up 6 bases; unmatched junction bases: 8. Germline CDR1 is SGHRS and CDR2 is YFSETQ. Here the CDR3 reads CASSLSFTGGNGYTF. CDR3 DNA: TGCGCCAGCAGCTTGAGTTTTACAGGGGGGAATGGCTACACCTTC.

V and J are TRBV15 and TRBJ2-1; 8 bases align to TRBD2. Germline CDR1 and CDR2: LNHNV and YYDKDF (reference sequence). V gave up 3 bases and J gave up 2 bases; unmatched junction bases: 3. The CDR3 length is 15 residues. Here the CDR3 DNA reads TGTGCCACCAGCAGCGCGGGGGGACCCTACAATGAGCAGTTCTTC. It encodes CATSSAGGPYNEQFF. The whole variable domain, filled in from reference TRBV15 and TRBJ2-1, reads DAMVIQNPRYQVTQFGKPVTLSCSQTLNHNVMYWYQQKSSQAPKLLFHYYDKDFNNEADTPDNFQSRRPNTSFCFLDIRSPGLGDTAMYLCATSSAGGPYNEQFFGPGTRLTVL.

For this clone: The junction differs from germline at one of its ends, possibly a read error. The V and J genes are TRBV7-9 and TRBJ2-7; the D gene is possibly TRBD2 (5 bases). Germline-derived CDR1 and CDR2 are SEHNR and FQNEAQ (reference sequence). The CDR3 runs 14 residues. The DNA for the CDR3 is TGTTCCAGCAGCTTAGTCGGGGAGACTGGTGAGCAGTACTTC. It codes for CSSSLVGETGEQYF.

V and J are TRBV5-1 and TRBJ2-2; D is perhaps TRBD1 (6 bases). Per the germline V gene, CDR1 is SGHRS and CDR2 is YFSETQ. Trimming removed 2 bases from V and 2 bases from J, with 16 bases in between. The CDR3 runs to 17 residues. Written as DNA, the CDR3 is TGCGCCAGCAGCTTATATGGACAGTCGAGAAACACCGGGGAGCTGTTTTTT. Residues: CASSLYGQSRNTGELFF.

The J gene is TRBJ2-2, the V gene TRBV6-6; D is ambiguous. The CDR3 sequence is 13 residues long. Looked up from germline, CDR1 is MNHNY and CDR2 is SVGAGI (reference sequence). Trimming shortened V by 3 bases and J by 7 bases, and 9 bases separated the two germline ends. The DNA of the CDR3 is TGTGCCAGCAGTTATAGTCCGAACGGGGAGCTGTTTTTT. Residues: CASSYSPNGELFF.

The table lists this clone with a count of one. The chain joins TRBV21-1 to TRBJ2-3; no DNA check was done on the table's D call, TRBD1. TRBV21-1 is annotated as a pseudogene. There are 16 residues in the CDR3. The CDR3 DNA is TGTGCCAGCAGCATCCGACAAAACTTAAGCACAGATACGCAGTATTTT. It specifies CASSIRQNLSTDTQYF.